One sample yielded the 15 T cell receptor beta chains listed below, sequenced in a study of T-cell memory formation after mild COVID-19. MiXCR, run by TCRdb on the 5' RACE reads, gives a single entry per CDR3 protein. The sample shows 75,000 to 95,000 distinct CDR3 sequences, about 13% of them seen only once. The sequencing input was PBMCs or a T cell subset sorted from them (not recorded which). All receptors come from an adult woman who had mild COVID-19 (a few samples of this study predate the infection). Cell type and time point are not known.

This chain joins TRBV4-3 and TRBJ2-1, with TRBD2 identical over 11 bases. Germline V CDR1 and CDR2: LGHNA, YSLEER. The trim removed 0 bases at V and 8 bases at J, leaving 9 bases unmatched. The CDR3 runs to 17 residues. As DNA, the CDR3 is TGCGCCAGCAGCCAAGAGGAGTCGGTGGGACTAGCGGATGAGCAGTTCTTC. The encoded protein is CASSQEESVGLADEQFF.

The chain links TRBV10-3 to TRBJ1-5; no firm D call. The CDR3 length is 15 residues. In germline, CDR1 is ENHRY, CDR2 SYGVKD. The V gene lost 0 bases and the J gene lost 7 bases, with 13 bases spanning the gap. The CDR3 loop reads CAISESVTVGQPQHF. In nucleotides, the CDR3 is TGTGCCATCAGTGAGTCAGTAACAGTAGGGCAGCCCCAGCATTTT.

This clonotype came up many times. This sequence joins TRBV11-2 and TRBJ2-1, with 8 bases identical to TRBD2. There are 16 residues in the CDR3. With 3 bases clipped from V and 8 bases from J, the junction kept 12 bases outside the gene matches. Looked up from germline, CDR1 is SGHAT and CDR2 is FQNNGV. The CDR3 coding sequence is TGTGCCAGCAGCTTCCAAGCGGGAGACGCTTTCTATGAGCAGTTCTTC. This codes for CASSFQAGDAFYEQFF.

The table lists this clonotype with a few counts. This chain uses TRBV9 with TRBJ2-7; 7 nucleotides align to TRBD1. Trimming removed 4 bases from V and 1 base from J; junction bases left unmatched: 8. The CDR3 is 15 amino acids. Germline values: CDR1 SGDLS, CDR2 YYNGEE. CDR3: CASSIGTAPSYEQYF. The CDR3 coding sequence is TGTGCCAGCAGCATTGGGACAGCTCCTTCCTACGAGCAGTACTTC. Supplemented by reference TRBV9 and TRBJ2-7, the full variable domain reads DSGVTQTPKHLITATGQRVTLRCSPRSGDLSVYWYQQSLDQGLQFLIQYYNGEERAKGNILERFSAQQFPDLHSELNLSSLELGDSALYFCASSIGTAPSYEQYFGPGTRLTVT.

On this clonotype: This may be a read error: a much more frequent sequence differs by one nucleotide. The rearrangement links TRBV2 to TRBJ2-7; 10 nucleotides line up with TRBD2. The CDR3 has 14 amino acids. Germline V lookup: CDR1 SNHLY, CDR2 FYNNEI. The CDR3 region is CSSSVGTSAYEQYF. DNA of the CDR3: TGTTCCAGCAGTGTAGGGACTAGCGCCTACGAGCAGTACTTC.

This sequence joins TRBV27 and TRBJ2-2, with 15 nucleotides matching TRBD2. Germline trimming cut 6 bases from V and 8 bases from J; bases unmatched to any gene: 10. Germline values: CDR1 MNHEY, CDR2 SMNVEV (reference sequence). This CDR3 region has 17 residues. CDR3 in amino acids: CASRAKGLAGGLGELFF. The CDR3 nucleotides read TGTGCCAGCAGAGCCAAAGGACTAGCGGGGGGGCTTGGGGAGCTGTTTTTT.

The CDR3: CASSQGLAGSTDTQYF. The CDR3 coding sequence is TGTGCCAGCAGCCAAGGACTAGCGGGGAGCACAGATACGCAGTATTTT. The chain carries TRBV4-2 and TRBJ2-3; TRBD2 agrees at 11 bases. V was pared by 1 base and J by 0 bases, with 0 bases of the junction left unmatched. The CDR3 covers 16 residues. Per the germline V gene, CDR1 is LGHNA and CDR2 is YNFKEQ.

This clonotype was seen a handful of times. The genes are TRBV5-6 and TRBJ1-1; unclear D gene. With 4 bases removed from V and 5 bases from J, the gap between germline ends came to 12 bases. The CDR3 totals 13 residues. CDR1 is SGHDT, CDR2 YYEEEE, per germline. The CDR3 nucleotides read TGTGCCAGCAGCACCGGACCCTGGACTGAAGCTTTCTTT. It is translated as CASSTGPWTEAFF.

This clonotype was detected a few times. The chain recombines TRBV7-9 with TRBJ1-1; D unclear. V gave up 5 bases and J gave up 3 bases, with 13 bases separating them. CDR1 and CDR2 (germline): SEHNR, FQNEAQ (reference sequence). This CDR3 is 14 amino acids long. The CDR3: CASSPGLGYTEAFF. DNA for the CDR3: TGTGCCAGCAGCCCCGGACTGGGGTACACTGAAGCTTTCTTT. The variable domain in full, with the rest retrieved from reference TRBV7-9 and TRBJ1-1, is DTGVSQNPRHKITKRGQNVTFRCDPISEHNRLYWYRQTLGQGPEFLTYFQNEAQLEKSRLLSDRFSAERPKGSFSTLEIQRTEQGDSAMYLCASSPGLGYTEAFFGQGTRLTVV.

The J gene is TRBJ2-3, the V gene TRBV12-3 or TRBV12-4, with TRBD2 matching 7 bases. The CDR3 sequence is 15 residues long. The junction had 8 bases not matched to a gene; V was cut back by 6 bases and J by 2 bases. CDR3 in DNA: TGTGCCAGCAGCCTCGGTACTAGCGACACAGATACGCAGTATTTT. Translated: CASSLGTSDTDTQYF.

This clonotype was seen repeatedly, ten times or more. The V call is TRBV6-1, the J call TRBJ1-4; D not resolved. V shed 10 bases and J shed 8 bases, with 20 bases lying between them. The CDR3 is 14 amino acids. Germline V gene sequence: CDR1 MNHNS, CDR2 SASEGT. CDR3 sequence: CAINWTPGGEKLFF. CDR3 coding DNA: TGTGCCATAAACTGGACTCCCGGAGGAGAAAAACTGTTTTTT.

This clonotype was counted between two and nine times. The genes are TRBV4-3 and TRBJ2-4; weak D call: TRBD1 (6 bases). V shed 10 bases and J shed 0 bases, with 22 bases lying between them. Germline V gene lookup returns CDR1 LGHNA and CDR2 YSLEER. The CDR3 has 17 amino acids. DNA of the CDR3: TGCGCCAAGCAACGGGACGGGACAACTCTAGCCAAAAACATTCAGTACTTC. This sequence encodes CAKQRDGTTLAKNIQYF.

Many counts were recorded for this clonotype. This rearrangement joins TRBV6-5 to TRBJ2-1; 10 bases align to TRBD2. There are 15 residues in the CDR3. The germline V gene has CDR1 MNHEY and CDR2 SVGAGI. The trim removed 6 bases at V and 5 bases at J, leaving 7 bases unmatched. The CDR3 DNA reads TGTGCCAGCAGGGAAGCGGGAGGGCCCCACAATGAGCAGTTCTTC. Translating gives CASREAGGPHNEQFF.

The chain combines TRBV9 with TRBJ1-1; D is possibly TRBD1 (6 bases). V was clipped by 3 bases and J by 1 base, with 19 bases between them. The CDR3 is 17 amino acids. Germline V gene lookup returns CDR1 SGDLS and CDR2 YYNGEE. The CDR3 loop reads CASSDHRAGEPNTEAFF. Here the CDR3 DNA reads TGTGCCAGCAGCGACCACAGGGCGGGGGAGCCGAACACTGAAGCTTTCTTT. The full variable domain, its missing parts supplied by reference TRBV9 and TRBJ1-1, is DSGVTQTPKHLITATGQRVTLRCSPRSGDLSVYWYQQSLDQGLQFLIQYYNGEERAKGNILERFSAQQFPDLHSELNLSSLELGDSALYFCASSDHRAGEPNTEAFFGQGTRLTVV.

The J gene is TRBJ1-1, the V gene TRBV14; TRBD1 might be the D (6 bases). CDR3 length: 13 amino acids. Germline CDR1 is SGHDN and CDR2 is FVKESK. V dropped 2 bases and J dropped 4 bases, with 8 bases sitting between them. CDR3 residues: CASSQIRGTEAFF. DNA for the CDR3: TGTGCCAGCAGCCAAATCAGGGGCACTGAAGCTTTCTTT.